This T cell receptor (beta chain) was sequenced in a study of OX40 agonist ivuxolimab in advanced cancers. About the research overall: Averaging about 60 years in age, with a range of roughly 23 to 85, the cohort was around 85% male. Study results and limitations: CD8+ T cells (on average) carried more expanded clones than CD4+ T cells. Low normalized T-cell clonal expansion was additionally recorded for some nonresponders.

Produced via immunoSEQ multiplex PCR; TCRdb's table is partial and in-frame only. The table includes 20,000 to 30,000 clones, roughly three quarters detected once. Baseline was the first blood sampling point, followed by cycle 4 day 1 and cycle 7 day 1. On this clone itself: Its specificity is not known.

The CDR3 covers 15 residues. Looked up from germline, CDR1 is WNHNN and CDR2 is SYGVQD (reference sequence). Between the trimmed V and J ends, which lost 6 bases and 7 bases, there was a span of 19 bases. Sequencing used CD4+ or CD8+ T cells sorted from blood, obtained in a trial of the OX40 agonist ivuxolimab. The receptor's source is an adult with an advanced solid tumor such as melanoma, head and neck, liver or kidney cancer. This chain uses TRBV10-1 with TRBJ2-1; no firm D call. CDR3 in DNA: TGCGCCAGCAGCCCCCGACCCCCATCGGGTAATGAGCAGTTCTTC. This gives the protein CASSPRPPSGNEQFF.